This paragraph covers one T cell receptor beta chain sequence. It has no known antigen specificity. Base-call qualities are not available, and no considerably larger clone is one nucleotide away. The germline V gene (reference sequence) supplies CDR1 LNHDA and CDR2 SQIVND. CDR3 length: 13 amino acids, cysteine to phenylalanine. Only the CDR3 DNA stays, 39 bases, in frame from base 1. V and J are trimmed by 8 bases and 7 bases, and the gene matches miss 6 bases of the junction. This entry belongs to a study of technical replicates of blood from a handful of donors listed by TCRdb under 2017. The method was the immunoSEQ multiplex PCR assay. TCRdb retrieved this table from immuneACCESS and kept in-frame rearrangements only. Not all clones are present; in checked studies, unresolved V genes account for under half, and no reason is known for the remainder. Within this sample are 65,000 to 90,000 clones, with roughly 90% of them counted one time only. Clones ranked in the top ten supply 0.25% of the sample.

The sample was T cells isolated from PBMCs. The receptor's source is a human donor in good health. The chain links TRBV19 with TRBJ1-5, with 9 central nucleotides matching TRBD1. For the CDR3, the sequence is CASRGDRDQPQHF. The nucleotide sequence reads TGTGCCAGTCGGGGGGACAGGGACCAGCCCCAGCATTTT.